A single T cell receptor (beta chain) is shown here with its context. Its specific antigen is unknown. Per-base quality was not reported, and no clone a single base away is much larger than it. A FACSAria II was used to sort memory CD4+ T cells, defined as single viable CD3+CD4+CD8-CD45RO+ cells. CMV serostatus was determined using a Roche Elecsys assay that detects serum IgG against CMV pp150, pp28, p38 and p52. Following thawing, total CD4+ T cells were enriched through positive selection using CD4 magnetic microbeads. The samples came from a different study that was designed specifically to examine the CD4+ T cell memory repertoire. Following standard operating procedures, peripheral blood mononuclear cells were isolated and cryopreserved, while serum was kept at -80 degrees C. The staining used CD3-PerCP (BW264/56), CD4-APC (RPA-T4), CD45RO-PE (UCHT1) and CD8-Pacific Orange (3B5) antibodies, and Sytox blue was used to exclude non-viable cells.

Taken from the germline V gene (reference sequence), the CDR1 and CDR2 loops are LNHNV and YYDKDF. The cysteine opens and the phenylalanine closes a CDR3 of 19 amino acids. The entry retains the CDR3 DNA only, 57 bases that are in frame from base 1. V lost 0 bases and J lost 6 bases; the stretch between them is 25 bases long. The source of the sample is a study of memory CD4+ T cells and cytomegalovirus serostatus (dated by TCRdb to between 2018 and 2021). Some background on the complete study: A total of about 33 healthy Belgian adults, of whom 9 were CMV seropositive and about 24 were CMV seronegative, were included in the cohort. To replicate a published TCR-based CMV serostatus classifier, the study sequenced CD4+ memory TCRbeta repertoires from a Belgian cohort whose cytomegalovirus serostatus was known. What the study reported, not specific to this receptor: Among the 150 to 200 previously reported CMV-associated TCRbeta sequences, some 62 showed up in the CD4+ memory repertoires, with each one found in between one and five individuals. Only CD4+CD45RO+ memory cells were sequenced, in contrast to the original study, in which naive and memory CD4+ and CD8+ populations were covered. For CMV serostatus prediction, a median bootstrapped AUC of about 0.95 was reached with the original framework, and a median bootstrapped AUC of 0.91 was reached with a US-trained random forest. Results were interpreted as suggesting that the CMV-associated TCR signature is largely present in the CD4+ memory repertoire. The original-framework classifier achieved a median bootstrapped AUC of almost 0.97 with a 95% CI of 0.76-1.00 on the Belgian cohort.

Genomic DNA was extracted from sorted cells with the Quick-DNA Microprep Kit. TCRbeta DNA was amplified with the immunoSEQ hsTCRbeta kit following the manufacturer's protocol. An Illumina MiSeq instrument was used to sequence the TCRbeta libraries. The study's own analysis went as follows. After out-of-frame sequences were removed, 2,204,828 distinct TCRbeta sequences remained, averaging about 67,000 per individual. Each individual was scored using the number of 150 to 200 previously reported CMV-associated TCRbeta sequences that the individual carried and the total number of productive distinct TCRbeta sequences. A beta-binomial model was reimplemented in Python, and scikit-learn random forests with default parameters were trained on data from the US cohort. On the Belgian cohort, classifier performance was reported as the median AUC, along with percentile confidence intervals, across 10,000 bootstrap iterations. Sourced from immuneACCESS, this table was stored by TCRdb with only in-frame sequences that have V and J called. A share of the clones is absent; for the studies checked, an unresolved V gene accounts for under half, and the remainder has no known explanation. That table gives V, J and clone size, and the DNA gave D and trimming. The sample table lists about 56,000 clones, roughly 82% of them with a count of one. The top ten constitute approximately 0.43% of the sample.

The chain links TRBV15 with TRBJ2-3; a tentative D match to TRBD1 spans 5 bases. This clonotype was obtained from an adult in good health and CMV-seronegative. Input material: memory CD4+ T cells from blood. CDR3 sequence: CATSRDGLGDPLTLDTQYF. The bases read TGTGCCACCAGCAGAGATGGTTTAGGGGATCCGTTAACGTTGGATACGCAGTATTTT. Supplemented by the reference TRBV15 and TRBJ2-3 proteins around the CDR3, the complete variable domain is DAMVIQNPRYQVTQFGKPVTLSCSQTLNHNVMYWYQQKSSQAPKLLFHYYDKDFNNEADTPDNFQSRRPNTSFCFLDIRSPGLGDTAMYLCATSRDGLGDPLTLDTQYFGPGTRLTVL.